Presented here are 25 T cell receptor beta chains from one specimen sequenced in a study of cytomegalovirus exposure and HLA in healthy donors. Clones were read by immunoSEQ multiplex PCR, and TCRdb kept only the in-frame ones, dropping some. The table lists about 160,000 clones, 89% of them singletons. Material for sequencing was PBMCs. The receptors were sampled from a woman between 18 and 29 years old in good health and CMV-seropositive.

The chain links TRBV28 to TRBJ2-7, with D unclear. The CDR3 is 11 amino acids. Germline-derived CDR1 and CDR2 are MDHEN and SYDVKM. Trimming removed 4 bases from V and 3 bases from J, with 4 bases in between. The DNA for the CDR3 is TGTGCCAGCAGTTCGTTCTACGAGCAGTACTTC. This encodes CASSSFYEQYF.

The chain carries TRBV5-6 and TRBJ2-4; a possible D gene is TRBD2 (5 bases). V was pared by 3 bases and J by 9 bases, with 7 bases between. Germline lookup yields CDR1 SGHDT and CDR2 YYEEEE. CDR3 length: 11 amino acids. This CDR3 is CASSWAGIQYF. As DNA, the CDR3 is TGTGCCAGCAGCTGGGCGGGCATTCAGTACTTC. Complete variable domain (other parts from reference TRBV5-6 and TRBJ2-4): DAGVTQSPTHLIKTRGQQVTLRCSPKSGHDTVSWYQQALGQGPQFIFQYYEEEERQRGNFPDRFSGHQFPNYSSELNVNALLLGDSALYLCASSWAGIQYFGAGTRLSVL.

V is TRBV18 and J is TRBJ1-3, with 7 bases identical to TRBD1. CDR3 length: 15 amino acids. The V segment lost 5 bases and the J segment 0 bases; nucleotides outside the gene matches: 4. The V gene's germline CDR1 is KGHSH and CDR2 LQKENI. CDR3 bases: TGTGCCAGCTCAACCCGGGACAGCTCTGGAAACACCATATATTTT. It encodes CASSTRDSSGNTIYF.

V and J are TRBV13 and TRBJ1-2; D might be TRBD1 (5 bases). Germline V CDR1 and CDR2: PRHDT, FYEKMQ (reference sequence). CDR3 length: 13 amino acids. Trimming stripped 8 bases from V and 8 bases from J, with 18 bases between. The CDR3 DNA reads as TGTGCCAGCCGCGGACCCCAGGGCGGCGGCTACACCTTC. Its protein product is CASRGPQGGGYTF.

This chain links TRBV5-1 with TRBJ2-3; D perhaps matches TRBD1 (5 bases). V gave up 2 bases and J gave up 2 bases, with 9 bases separating them. CDR3 length equals 14 residues. Per the germline V gene, CDR1 is SGHRS and CDR2 is YFSETQ. Here the CDR3 DNA reads TGCGCCAGCAGCTTTACAGGAAACACAGATACGCAGTATTTT. It specifies CASSFTGNTDTQYF.

The V call is TRBV6-4, the J call TRBJ2-6, with D hard to call. V was clipped by 6 bases and J by 2 bases, with 8 bases between them. CDR1 MRHNA and CDR2 SNTAGT come from the germline V gene. This CDR3 has 14 residues. The DNA for the CDR3 is TGTGCCAGCAGCCAGTTGGCTGGGGCCAACGTCCTGACTTTC. Translating it yields CASSQLAGANVLTF.

This clone has a handful of counts. The gene calls are TRBV10-1 and TRBJ2-7; D remains ambiguous. The germline CDR1 and CDR2 sequences are WNHNN and SYGVQD (reference sequence). Trimming removed 0 bases from V and 0 bases from J, with 6 bases in between. The CDR3 loop spans 14 amino acids. The CDR3 sequence is CASSESTSSYEQYF. CDR3 nucleotide sequence: TGCGCCAGCAGTGAGTCAACAAGCTCCTACGAGCAGTACTTC.

A few counts support this clone. CDR3 sequence: CASRPGGLLIYEQYF. CDR3 nucleotide sequence: TGTGCCAGCAGACCCGGGGGACTGCTGATCTACGAGCAGTACTTC. J is TRBJ2-7 and V is TRBV7-2; D might be TRBD2 (6 bases). The CDR3 has 15 residues. Germline assignment: CDR1 SGHTA and CDR2 FQGNSA. V shed 6 bases and J shed 3 bases, with 18 bases lying between them.

This chain joins TRBV2 and TRBJ2-7, with 10 bases fitting TRBD2. From germline, CDR1 is SNHLY and CDR2 FYNNEI. CDR3 length: 15 amino acids. The J segment lost 6 bases and the V segment lost 2 bases, leaving 7 bases of the junction unmatched. The CDR3 loop reads CASSELASGSSEQYF. For the CDR3, the DNA is TGTGCCAGCAGTGAATTGGCTAGCGGGAGTTCCGAGCAGTACTTC.

The rearrangement uses TRBV28 and TRBJ1-5; maybe TRBD1 (6 bases). This CDR3 has 15 residues. Germline V CDR1 and CDR2: MDHEN, SYDVKM. Trimming left V 7 bases short and J 5 bases short, with 18 bases between. For the CDR3, the DNA is TGTGCCAGCACTACCCTACAGGGAAGGTATCAGCCCCAGCATTTT. Translated, it gives CASTTLQGRYQPQHF.

The gene calls are TRBV29-1 and TRBJ2-2, with 10 bases fitting TRBD1. V was pared by 3 bases and J by 9 bases, with 13 bases of the junction left unmatched. Germline V gene sequence: CDR1 SQVTM, CDR2 ANQGSEA. This CDR3 has 16 residues. CDR3 protein: CSVETPGQGDPRELFF. The CDR3 nucleotides are TGCAGCGTTGAGACTCCCGGACAGGGGGATCCTCGGGAGCTGTTTTTT.

The chain combines TRBV28 with TRBJ2-7, with 7 bases fitting TRBD1. With 4 bases clipped from V and 0 bases from J, the junction kept 6 bases outside the gene matches. The CDR3 runs 15 residues. Per the germline V gene, CDR1 is MDHEN and CDR2 is SYDVKM. CDR3 region: CASSYRGLSSYEQYF. DNA of the CDR3: TGTGCCAGCAGTTACAGGGGCCTTAGCTCCTACGAGCAGTACTTC.

This rearrangement joins TRBV29-1 to TRBJ2-5; TRBD2 matches 9 bases. CDR3 size: 14 residues. The germline V gene has CDR1 SQVTM and CDR2 ANQGSEA. The ends lost 5 bases at V and 3 bases at J; junction bases unmatched: 7. The CDR3 region has the DNA TGCAGCGTTAACCGGAGACTAGCGGAAGAGACCCAGTACTTC. This gives the protein CSVNRRLAEETQYF.

For this clone: Sequence at one end of the junction differs from germline and may be a read error. The V gene is TRBV2, the J gene TRBJ2-7, with 14 bases aligning to TRBD2. CDR3 length equals 15 residues. Per the germline V gene, CDR1 is SNHLY and CDR2 is FYNNEI. The CDR3 here is CASREGLAGGREQYF. CDR3 bases: TGTGCCAGCAGGGAAGGACTAGCGGGAGGAAGAGAGCAGTACTTC.

This clone was seen just once. The chain is built from TRBV29-1 and TRBJ1-1; D perhaps matches TRBD1 (5 bases). CDR3 length: 14 residues. V was trimmed by 4 bases and J by 0 bases, leaving 12 bases between them. Germline-derived CDR1 and CDR2 are SQVTM and ANQGSEA. CDR3 sequence reads: CSVARGDLNTEAFF. CDR3 nucleotide sequence: TGCAGCGTTGCCCGGGGGGATTTGAACACTGAAGCTTTCTTT.

The genes are TRBV7-9 and TRBJ2-1; 7 bases fit TRBD2. Germline V CDR1 and CDR2: SEHNR, FQNEAQ (reference sequence). The CDR3 sequence is 14 residues long. J lost 7 bases, V lost 2 bases, and 5 bases had no gene match. The CDR3 is CASSLIRGENEQFF. The CDR3 DNA sequence: TGTGCCAGCAGCTTAATCCGGGGGGAAAATGAGCAGTTCTTC.

The chain links TRBV5-6 to TRBJ1-2; 10 bases map to TRBD1. With V trimmed by 4 bases and J by 3 bases, 9 bases remained unmatched. The germline V gene encodes CDR1 SGHDT and CDR2 YYEEEE. CDR3 length equals 16 residues. The CDR3 DNA reads TGTGCCAGCAGCGCCGGGACAGGGGCTCCCTACTATGGCTACACCTTC. Protein sequence: CASSAGTGAPYYGYTF.

The rearrangement joins TRBV6-5 to TRBJ2-2; 7 nucleotides align to TRBD1. Germline V CDR1 and CDR2: MNHEY, SVGAGI. The junction had 6 bases not matched to a gene; V was cut back by 6 bases and J by 2 bases. This CDR3 spans 15 amino acids. The CDR3 reads CASRGTAVNTGELFF. The CDR3 coding sequence is TGTGCCAGCAGAGGGACAGCGGTAAACACCGGGGAGCTGTTTTTT.

The V call is TRBV18, the J call TRBJ2-2; 10 bases map to TRBD1. The CDR3 is 16 residues long. Germline trimming cut 2 bases from V and 11 bases from J; bases unmatched to any gene: 11. The germline gives CDR1 KGHSH, CDR2 LQKENI. As DNA, the CDR3 is TGTGCCAGCTCACCAAAAGTCGAGACAGGGGGCGGCGAGCTGTTTTTT. This encodes CASSPKVETGGGELFF.

The chain recombines TRBV4-1 with TRBJ2-1, with D tentatively TRBD2 (5 bases). The CDR3 spans 16 residues. Trimming pared 2 bases from V and 6 bases from J, leaving 17 bases between. Germline V lookup: CDR1 MGHRA, CDR2 YSYEKL. The CDR3 spells CASSQFILGRVNEQFF. CDR3 nucleotide sequence: TGCGCCAGCAGCCAATTTATATTAGGGCGGGTCAATGAGCAGTTCTTC.

The V and J genes are TRBV29-1 and TRBJ2-1, with D perhaps matching TRBD2 (6 bases). CDR3 length: 15 amino acids. Between the trimmed V and J ends, which lost 1 base and 3 bases, there was a span of 13 bases. CDR1 is SQVTM, CDR2 ANQGSEA, per germline. The CDR3 region is CSVEVPGGLYNEQFF. Here the CDR3 DNA reads TGCAGCGTTGAAGTCCCCGGGGGACTCTACAATGAGCAGTTCTTC.

The chain is built from TRBV18 and TRBJ2-3; TRBD2 aligns across 7 bases. This CDR3 comprises 14 residues. Germline V gene data show CDR1 as KGHSH and CDR2 as LQKENI. With V trimmed by 3 bases and J by 4 bases, 4 bases remained unmatched. This CDR3 reads CASSPAGVADTQYF. As DNA, the CDR3 is TGTGCCAGCTCACCCGCGGGAGTCGCAGATACGCAGTATTTT.

The chain carries TRBV12-5 and TRBJ1-1; 9 positions agree with TRBD1. V lost 5 bases, J lost 6 bases, and 10 bases stayed unmatched. Germline CDR1 reads LGHNT; CDR2 reads FRNRAP. The CDR3 runs to 15 residues. This chain's CDR3 is CASGPGQGGVAEAFF. The CDR3 DNA follows: TGTGCTAGTGGTCCGGGACAGGGAGGAGTCGCTGAAGCTTTCTTT.

The chain recombines TRBV10-1 with TRBJ2-1, with D maybe TRBD2 (5 bases). The germline V gene has CDR1 WNHNN and CDR2 SYGVQD (reference sequence). The CDR3 is made up of 14 amino acids. V dropped 6 bases and J dropped 4 bases, with 13 bases sitting between them. CDR3 nucleotide sequence: TGCGCCAGCAGGAAGGAGCGGAGATACAATGAGCAGTTCTTC. This translates into CASRKERRYNEQFF.

V and J are TRBV28 and TRBJ2-1; 7 bases are shared with TRBD1. Per germline, CDR1 MDHEN and CDR2 SYDVKM. V lost 3 bases and J lost 3; bases outside the gene matches: 5. The CDR3 is made up of 15 amino acids. CDR3 nucleotide sequence: TGTGCCAGCAGTTTGACAGGGCTAAACTACAATGAGCAGTTCTTC. Translating it yields CASSLTGLNYNEQFF.